This T cell receptor (beta chain) was identified in a study of identifying expanded T cells in peripheral blood. Whole-study results and caveats: Across healthy donors, higher total template counts meant significantly greater approximately two-week count variance. Over around two and four weeks, about 15 and 19 clones changed, versus roughly 1.2 between replicates.

Clones were sequenced by immunoSEQ multiplex PCR, and TCRdb holds only the in-frame ones, with some missing. The table lists about 110,000 clones, 88% of them singletons, with just under 8.5% in the top ten. This clone was detected only once. The antigen is undetermined. This receptor was taken from a person aged 18 to 75 in good health. Source material: blood.

CDR3: CASSQEGGSSGNTIYF. The CDR3 DNA is TGTGCCAGCAGCCAAGAAGGGGGCAGCTCTGGAAACACCATATATTTT. This rearrangement joins TRBV4-2 to TRBJ1-3; 7 positions match TRBD1. The V segment lost 0 bases and the J segment 0 bases; nucleotides outside the gene matches: 2. CDR3 length: 16 residues. Germline CDR1 reads LGHNA; CDR2 reads YNFKEQ.